This passage covers 13 T cell receptor beta chains from one sample sequenced in a study of CD8 T cells in ankylosing spondylitis (dated by TCRdb to between 2016 and 2019). Library creation used 5' RACE. The data were produced on an Illumina MiSeq. The public reads were run again by TCRdb, first through fastp at Q25 and then through MiXCR, and only productive beta chains were kept. CDR3 protein sequences are deduplicated, and each keeps its most common genes and DNA. This sample is represented by approximately 35,000 distinct CDR3 sequences; 14% of them were singletons. Less than 45% of the sample belongs to the ten largest clones. The sample was blood. The receptors derive from a male donor with ankylosing spondylitis or in good health (not recorded which).

This clonotype was observed a handful of times. The rearrangement uses TRBV19 and TRBJ2-3; D might be TRBD1 (6 bases). V was pared by 3 bases and J by 0 bases, with 7 bases between. CDR1 and CDR2 from the germline V gene are LNHDA and SQIVND (reference sequence). CDR3 length equals 14 residues. The CDR3: CASSMGASTDTQYF. CDR3 DNA: TGTGCCAGTAGTATGGGGGCTAGCACAGATACGCAGTATTTT.

This clonotype was seen more than once but under ten times. The chain combines TRBV27 with TRBJ2-1, with no clear D. The CDR3 is made up of 12 amino acids. Trimming removed 6 bases from V and 4 bases from J, with 7 bases in between. The germline V gene has CDR1 MNHEY and CDR2 SMNVEV (reference sequence). The CDR3 is CASRVGYNEQFF. The CDR3 nucleotides are TGTGCCAGCAGGGTAGGATACAATGAGCAGTTCTTC.

The chain has TRBV7-9 and TRBJ2-7; TRBD1 is a possible D gene (6 bases). This CDR3 spans 14 amino acids. Germline V gene data show CDR1 as SEHNR and CDR2 as FQNEAQ (reference sequence). Trimming left V 5 bases short and J 5 bases short, with 16 bases between. The CDR3 DNA is TGTGCCAGCAGCCATAACAGGGAACAGGACGAGCAGTACTTC. The encoded protein is CASSHNREQDEQYF. The complete variable domain, with remaining parts taken from reference TRBV7-9 and TRBJ2-7, reads DTGVSQNPRHKITKRGQNVTFRCDPISEHNRLYWYRQTLGQGPEFLTYFQNEAQLEKSRLLSDRFSAERPKGSFSTLEIQRTEQGDSAMYLCASSHNREQDEQYFGPGTRLTVT.

A remark on this clonotype: At one end, the junction sequence differs from germline, possibly due to a read error. For the CDR3, the DNA is TGCAGCGGCCTCAGGCCTCTAGCGGGAGTTGAGCGGTTCTTC. Protein sequence: CSGLRPLAGVERFF. V usage is TRBV29-1 and J usage is TRBJ2-1, with 10 bases aligning to TRBD2. The CDR3 extends over 14 amino acids. Per germline, CDR1 SQVTM and CDR2 ANQGSEA.

This clonotype was seen only a few times. The chain has TRBV7-8 and TRBJ2-2; the D is unclear. CDR3 length: 14 residues. CDR1 SGHVS and CDR2 FQNEAQ come from the germline V gene. Trimming took 1 base from V and 5 from J, leaving 8 bases between them. The chain's CDR3 is CASSLGLGTGELFF. For the CDR3, the DNA is TGTGCCAGCAGCTTAGGCTTGGGGACCGGGGAGCTGTTTTTT.

Only a few counts were recorded for this clonotype. J is TRBJ2-2 and V is TRBV19, with D tentatively TRBD1 (6 bases). Germline CDR1 reads LNHDA; CDR2 reads SQIVND (reference sequence). The CDR3 has 16 amino acids. V lost 2 bases, J lost 4 bases, and 14 bases lay in between. CDR3 in DNA: TGTGCCAGTAGTATAAGTTACAGGGCGACCACCGGGGAGCTGTTTTTT. It translates to CASSISYRATTGELFF.

The V and J genes are TRBV15 and TRBJ2-7; no clear D gene. V was trimmed by 0 bases and J by 3 bases, leaving 6 bases between them. Germline-derived CDR1 and CDR2 are LNHNV and YYDKDF (reference sequence). The CDR3 totals 13 residues. The CDR3 loop is CATSREQNYEQYF. The CDR3 region has the DNA TGTGCCACCAGCAGAGAACAAAACTACGAGCAGTACTTC. Combining the CDR3 with reference TRBV15 and TRBJ2-7 gives the whole variable domain DAMVIQNPRYQVTQFGKPVTLSCSQTLNHNVMYWYQQKSSQAPKLLFHYYDKDFNNEADTPDNFQSRRPNTSFCFLDIRSPGLGDTAMYLCATSREQNYEQYFGPGTRLTVT.

CDR3 DNA sequence: TGCGCCAGCAGCCAAGATCTTACAGAGAGTGAAAAACTGTTTTTT. This translates into CASSQDLTESEKLFF. This rearrangement joins TRBV4-3 to TRBJ1-4; unclear D gene. V shed 0 bases and J shed 7 bases, with 12 bases lying between them. CDR1 is LGHNA, CDR2 YSLEER, per germline. The CDR3 runs to 15 residues.

This clonotype appeared a few times. The rearrangement uses TRBV20-1 and TRBJ2-5; D not resolved. From germline, CDR1 is DFQATT and CDR2 SNEGSKA (reference sequence). The CDR3 is 12 residues long. Trimming pared 5 bases from V and 1 base from J, leaving 8 bases between. DNA of the CDR3: TGCAGTGCTCCCGGATTCCAAGAGACCCAGTACTTC. Translating gives CSAPGFQETQYF.

This clonotype was counted between two and nine times. CDR3 coding DNA: TGTGCCAGCAGCGGACTATCCGGAAGCTCCTACAATGAGCAGTTCTTC. Protein sequence: CASSGLSGSSYNEQFF. V usage is TRBV7-2 and J usage is TRBJ2-1; D might be TRBD2 (6 bases). CDR3 length equals 16 residues. Trimming stripped 5 bases from V and 0 bases from J, with 14 bases between. Germline loops: CDR1 SGHTA, CDR2 FQGNSA.

This clonotype was seen a few times. The genes are TRBV3-1 and TRBJ1-4; no firm D call. With 0 bases removed from V and 8 bases from J, the gap between germline ends came to 13 bases. Germline lookup yields CDR1 LGHDT and CDR2 YNNKEL (reference sequence). The CDR3 has 15 amino acids. DNA of the CDR3: TGTGCCAGCAGCCAAGATCCGGGAGTTACCGAAAAACTGTTTTTT. Translation gives CASSQDPGVTEKLFF. Full variable domain (remainder filled in from reference TRBV3-1 and TRBJ1-4): DTAVSQTPKYLVTQMGNDKSIKCEQNLGHDTMYWYKQDSKKFLKIMFSYNNKELIINETVPNRFSPKSPDKAHLNLHINSLELGDSAVYFCASSQDPGVTEKLFFGSGTQLSVL.

The genes are TRBV28 and TRBJ2-1, with 7 bases lining up with TRBD2. Germline V lookup: CDR1 MDHEN, CDR2 SYDVKM. The ends lost 1 base at V and 8 bases at J; junction bases unmatched: 5. This CDR3 contains 14 residues. CDR3 bases: TGTGCCAGCAGTTTATCGGCGGGGGAGGATGAGCAGTTCTTC. The encoded protein is CASSLSAGEDEQFF.

CDR3 DNA sequence: TGCAGCGCCAGCCCGGGGAACACTGAAGCTTTCTTT. Residues: CSASPGNTEAFF. The chain links TRBV29-1 to TRBJ1-1, with unresolved D. With 7 bases removed from V and 1 base from J, the gap between germline ends came to 10 bases. This CDR3 region has 12 residues. Germline CDR1 is SQVTM and CDR2 is ANQGSEA.